The 25 T cell receptor beta chains in this list originate from one sample, sequenced in a study of control samples from healthy donors and cancer patients. Sequencing was performed with immunoSEQ multiplex PCR; in TCRdb, only in-frame clones are kept and a portion is missing. Of about 180,000 clones listed, 85% to 95% are singletons. The sample comprised blood. These TCRs come from a young man in good health.

The chain links TRBV28 to TRBJ1-6; a possible D gene is TRBD1 (5 bases). CDR1 and CDR2 (germline): MDHEN, SYDVKM. The CDR3 totals 15 residues. Trimming took off 6 bases at V and 9 bases at J, with 18 bases between the two ends. CDR3: CASSPSGLRGSPLHF. The CDR3 nucleotides read TGTGCCAGCAGCCCCTCGGGGTTAAGGGGTTCACCCCTCCACTTT.

In this sample, this clone turned up once. The chain combines TRBV6-5 with TRBJ2-2; D is ambiguous. The CDR3 is made up of 13 amino acids. The V gene's germline CDR1 is MNHEY and CDR2 SVGAGI. V was shortened by 0 bases and J by 5 bases, with 4 bases between the two germline ends. The CDR3 DNA is TGTGCCAGCAGTTACTCGAGGACCGGGGAGCTGTTTTTT. Amino acid sequence: CASSYSRTGELFF.

The rearrangement links TRBV29-1 to TRBJ2-1, with D uncertain. V was trimmed by 3 bases and J by 0 bases, leaving 6 bases between them. CDR1 is SQVTM and CDR2 is ANQGSEA in the germline V gene. CDR3 size: 13 residues. CDR3 DNA: TGCAGCGTTGACACGAGCTCCTACAATGAGCAGTTCTTC. Encoded protein: CSVDTSSYNEQFF.

This chain uses TRBV7-3 with TRBJ1-1; D unresolved. The CDR3 extends over 13 amino acids. CDR1 SGHTA and CDR2 FQGTGA come from the germline V gene. V was trimmed by 6 bases and J by 1 base, leaving 9 bases between them. CDR3 loop: CASSQQRNTEAFF. Here the CDR3 DNA reads TGTGCCAGCAGTCAACAGAGGAACACTGAAGCTTTCTTT.

The chain links TRBV7-9 to TRBJ1-1; 7 bases fit TRBD1. Germline V CDR1 and CDR2: SEHNR, FQNEAQ (reference sequence). CDR3 length: 14 amino acids. V lost 7 bases, J lost 1 base, and 6 bases stayed unmatched. The CDR3 is CASNPGQKNTEAFF. CDR3 sequence (DNA): TGTGCCAGCAACCCGGGACAGAAGAACACTGAAGCTTTCTTT.

This chain joins TRBV6-5 and TRBJ1-1; 9 bases are a match to TRBD1. The trim removed 5 bases at V and 4 bases at J, leaving 5 bases unmatched. The germline CDR1 and CDR2 sequences are MNHEY and SVGAGI. The CDR3 contains 14 residues. CDR3: CASSRDRGGTEAFF. The CDR3 DNA reads as TGTGCCAGCAGTAGAGACAGGGGGGGCACTGAAGCTTTCTTT.

In its sample, this clone was seen once. The chain joins TRBV19 to TRBJ2-3; 7 bases line up with TRBD2. Germline CDR1 and CDR2: LNHDA and SQIVND (reference sequence). Germline trimming cut 6 bases from V and 3 bases from J; bases unmatched to any gene: 6. This CDR3 is 14 amino acids long. For the CDR3, the DNA is TGTGCCAGTAGGTCTAGCGGAAGAACAGATACGCAGTATTTT. Amino acids: CASRSSGRTDTQYF. The full variable domain, rest sourced from reference TRBV19 and TRBJ2-3, is DGGITQSPKYLFRKEGQNVTLSCEQNLNHDAMYWYRQDPGQGLRLIYYSQIVNDFQKGDIAEGYSVSREKKESFPLTVTSAQKNPTAFYLCASRSSGRTDTQYFGPGTRLTVL.

This clone was detected a few times. This rearrangement joins TRBV5-6 to TRBJ1-2, with 7 bases that match TRBD1. V lost 0 bases and J lost 4; bases outside the gene matches: 3. The germline V gene has CDR1 SGHDT and CDR2 YYEEEE. The CDR3 totals 14 residues. CDR3 region: CASSLAGQSYGYTF. CDR3 in DNA: TGTGCCAGCAGCTTGGCGGGACAGAGCTATGGCTACACCTTC.

This clone showed up just a few times. This chain connects TRBV7-9 to TRBJ2-5, with D unclear. Germline V gives CDR1 SEHNR, CDR2 FQNEAQ (reference sequence). The CDR3 length is 14 residues. V was trimmed by 1 base and J by 0 bases, leaving 6 bases between them. The CDR3 protein is CASSLERNQETQYF. The CDR3 nucleotides read TGTGCCAGCAGCTTAGAACGGAACCAAGAGACCCAGTACTTC.

The V and J genes are TRBV6-1 and TRBJ1-5, with a tentative D call TRBD1 (6 bases). The CDR3 sequence is 16 residues long. The V end lost 4 bases, the J end lost 4 bases, and 17 bases lay between the germline ends. Per the germline V gene, CDR1 is MNHNS and CDR2 is SASEGT. Here the CDR3 reads CASSVSGTKSNQPQHF. CDR3 DNA: TGTGCCAGCAGTGTATCCGGGACAAAATCGAATCAGCCCCAGCATTTT.

This chain uses TRBV3-1 (or the pseudogene TRBV3-2) with TRBJ2-7, with D possibly matching TRBD1 (5 bases). The CDR3 runs to 14 residues. Germline-derived CDR1 and CDR2 are LGHDT and YNNKEL (reference sequence). V lost 1 base, J lost 1 base, and 8 bases lay in between. For the CDR3, the DNA is TGTGCCAGCAGCCAAGGGCAGGGTTCCTACGAGCAGTACTTC. It is translated as CASSQGQGSYEQYF.

V gene TRBV9 combines with J gene TRBJ2-1; TRBD2 matches 10 bases. J was trimmed by 7 bases and V by 0 bases; bases with no gene match: 7. Germline V lookup: CDR1 SGDLS, CDR2 YYNGEE. CDR3 length: 16 amino acids. DNA of the CDR3: TGTGCCAGCAGCGTAGTAAGCGGGAGGGTCCAGAATGAGCAGTTCTTC. It encodes CASSVVSGRVQNEQFF.

The rearrangement uses TRBV30 and TRBJ1-2; D gene uncertain. The CDR3 has 12 amino acids. CDR1 and CDR2 from the germline V gene are GTSNPN and SVGIG (reference sequence). V was pared by 0 bases and J by 8 bases, with 10 bases between. The DNA for the CDR3 is TGTGCCTGGAGTGTGTATGGAGGAGGCTACACCTTC. This codes for CAWSVYGGGYTF. Full variable domain (remainder filled in from reference TRBV30 and TRBJ1-2): SQTIHQWPATLVQPVGSPLSLECTVEGTSNPNLYWYRQAAGRGLQLLFYSVGIGQISSEVPQNLSASRPQDRQFILSSKKLLLSDSGFYLCAWSVYGGGYTFGSGTRLTVV.

The genes are TRBV10-3 and TRBJ1-3; the D is unclear. This CDR3 contains 14 residues. The germline V and J ends were trimmed by 3 bases and 0 bases, with 6 bases remaining between them. CDR1 ENHRY and CDR2 SYGVKD come from the germline V gene. The CDR3 region is CAISESISGNTIYF. The DNA for the CDR3 is TGTGCCATCAGTGAATCGATCTCTGGAAACACCATATATTTT.

The V gene is TRBV29-1, the J gene TRBJ2-7; D is ambiguous. Trimming stripped 1 base from V and 6 bases from J, with 7 bases between. The CDR3 contains 11 residues. Looked up from germline, CDR1 is SQVTM and CDR2 is ANQGSEA. As DNA, the CDR3 is TGCAGCGTTGAAGGGGGTAGCGAGCAGTACTTC. It translates to CSVEGGSEQYF.

The chain combines TRBV6-2 or TRBV6-3 with TRBJ1-2, with D tentatively TRBD1 (6 bases). Trimming took off 5 bases at V and 6 bases at J, with 22 bases between the two ends. The germline CDR1 and CDR2 sequences are MNHEY and SVGEGT. CDR3 length equals 16 residues. For the CDR3, the DNA is TGTGCCAGCAGTCTACTAAGGGGCCGGACAGCCCATGGCTACACCTTC. It specifies CASSLLRGRTAHGYTF.

Notes on this clone: Other DNA variants within this sample encode the same CDR3. The V gene is TRBV11-2, the J gene TRBJ2-1; no reliable D call. The germline gives CDR1 SGHAT, CDR2 FQNNGV. The CDR3 totals 12 residues. V shed 2 bases and J shed 6 bases, with 5 bases lying between them. The CDR3 nucleotides read TGTGCCAGCAGCTTAAATTCCAATGAGCAGTTCTTC. This gives the protein CASSLNSNEQFF.

The genes are TRBV5-4 and TRBJ1-1, with 10 bases that match TRBD1. Germline-derived CDR1 and CDR2 are SGHNT and YYREEE (reference sequence). The CDR3 extends over 16 amino acids. With 4 bases clipped from V and 0 bases from J, the junction kept 6 bases outside the gene matches. CDR3 bases: TGTGCCAGCAGCCCCGGGACAGGGGCTATGAACACTGAAGCTTTCTTT. The encoded protein is CASSPGTGAMNTEAFF.

This chain connects TRBV6-5 to TRBJ1-1; D is ambiguous. The CDR3 covers 15 residues. CDR1 is MNHEY and CDR2 is SVGAGI in the germline V gene. V was shortened by 5 bases and J by 2 bases, with 15 bases between the two germline ends. This chain's CDR3 is CASSQKRPDNTEAFF. The CDR3 nucleotides read TGTGCCAGCAGTCAAAAACGGCCTGACAACACTGAAGCTTTCTTT.

This clone showed up just once. The rearrangement links TRBV5-4 to TRBJ2-3; possible D gene TRBD1, 5 bases. This CDR3 comprises 17 residues. The V gene's germline CDR1 is SGHNT and CDR2 YYREEE (reference sequence). Trimming took off 0 bases at V and 0 bases at J, with 14 bases between the two ends. In nucleotides, the CDR3 is TGTGCCAGCAGCTTGGATCTGACAGCAAGTAGCACAGATACGCAGTATTTT. Its translation: CASSLDLTASSTDTQYF. Drawing the rest from reference TRBV5-4 and TRBJ2-3, the complete variable domain is ETGVTQSPTHLIKTRGQQVTLRCSSQSGHNTVSWYQQALGQGPQFIFQYYREEENGRGNFPPRFSGLQFPNYSSELNVNALELDDSALYLCASSLDLTASSTDTQYFGPGTRLTVL.

V and J are TRBV6-5 and TRBJ1-3; D might be TRBD1 (6 bases). The germline V and J ends were trimmed by 5 bases and 2 bases, with 13 bases remaining between them. The CDR3 contains 15 residues. Germline V gene data show CDR1 as MNHEY and CDR2 as SVGAGI. In nucleotides, the CDR3 is TGTGCCAGCAGTCAGGGGTTACTTACTGGAAACACCATATATTTT. This encodes CASSQGLLTGNTIYF.

On this clone itself: The CDR3 ends on some other residue instead of the conserved phenylalanine or tryptophan, so this is likely a read error. This chain connects TRBV7-2 to TRBJ1-5, with unresolved D. In germline, CDR1 is SGHTA, CDR2 FQGNSA. This CDR3 is built from 14 residues. The V and J ends lost 2 bases and 2 bases respectively, with 7 bases between them. CDR3 residues: CASSLSHRNQPQHS. CDR3 in DNA: TGTGCCAGCAGCTTAAGTCACCGCAATCAGCCCCAGCATTCT.

This sequence joins TRBV18 and TRBJ2-7; D perhaps matches TRBD1 (5 bases). Germline values: CDR1 KGHSH, CDR2 LQKENI. This CDR3 has 14 amino acids. The V end lost 3 bases, the J end lost 2 bases, and 11 bases lay between the germline ends. The CDR3 reads CASSPGRAAYEQYF. CDR3 DNA: TGTGCCAGCTCACCGGGCAGGGCCGCCTACGAGCAGTACTTC.

This clone appeared a single time. The chain uses TRBV7-8 and TRBJ2-2; 12 bases fit TRBD2. In germline, CDR1 is SGHVS, CDR2 FQNEAQ. Trimming cost V 0 bases and J 5 bases; bases outside gene matches: 10. The CDR3 contains 19 residues. The DNA for the CDR3 is TGTGCCAGCAGCTTAGCACCTAGCGGGAGGGCTGTGTTTACCGGGGAGCTGTTTTTT. This sequence encodes CASSLAPSGRAVFTGELFF.

The CDR3 region has the DNA TGCGCCAGCAGCTTGACTGTCGCAAACACAGATACGCAGTATTTT. It translates to CASSLTVANTDTQYF. The rearrangement uses TRBV5-1 and TRBJ2-3; no firm D call. The CDR3 totals 15 residues. Between the trimmed V and J ends, which lost 1 base and 2 bases, there was a span of 11 bases. The germline V gene has CDR1 SGHRS and CDR2 YFSETQ. Full variable domain (remainder filled in from reference TRBV5-1 and TRBJ2-3): KAGVTQTPRYLIKTRGQQVTLSCSPISGHRSVSWYQQTPGQGLQFLFEYFSETQRNKGNFPGRFSGRQFSNSRSEMNVSTLELGDSALYLCASSLTVANTDTQYFGPGTRLTVL.